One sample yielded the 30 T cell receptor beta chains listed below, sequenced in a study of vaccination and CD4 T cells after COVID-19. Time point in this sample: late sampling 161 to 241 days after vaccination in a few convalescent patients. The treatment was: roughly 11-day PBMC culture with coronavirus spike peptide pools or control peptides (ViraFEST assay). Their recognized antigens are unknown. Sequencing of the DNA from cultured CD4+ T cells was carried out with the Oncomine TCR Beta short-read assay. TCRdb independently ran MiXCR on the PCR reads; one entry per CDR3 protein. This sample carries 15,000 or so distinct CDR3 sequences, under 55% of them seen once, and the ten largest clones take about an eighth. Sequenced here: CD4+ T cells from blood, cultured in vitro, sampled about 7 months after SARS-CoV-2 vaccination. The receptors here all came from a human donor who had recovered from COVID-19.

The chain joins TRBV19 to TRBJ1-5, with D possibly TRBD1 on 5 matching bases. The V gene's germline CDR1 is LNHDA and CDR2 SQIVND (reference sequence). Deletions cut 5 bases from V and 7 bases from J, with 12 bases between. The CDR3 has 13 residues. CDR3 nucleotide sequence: TGTGCCAGTAGTGGGGGAGGTTGGCAGCCCCAGCATTTT. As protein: CASSGGGWQPQHF.

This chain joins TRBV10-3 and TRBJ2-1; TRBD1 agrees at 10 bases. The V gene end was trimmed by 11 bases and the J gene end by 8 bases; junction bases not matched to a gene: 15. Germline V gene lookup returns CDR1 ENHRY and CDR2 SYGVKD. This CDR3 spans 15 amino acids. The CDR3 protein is CAAGTGADYDDEQFF. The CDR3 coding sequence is TGTGCCGCTGGGACAGGGGCCGACTATGACGATGAGCAGTTCTTC.

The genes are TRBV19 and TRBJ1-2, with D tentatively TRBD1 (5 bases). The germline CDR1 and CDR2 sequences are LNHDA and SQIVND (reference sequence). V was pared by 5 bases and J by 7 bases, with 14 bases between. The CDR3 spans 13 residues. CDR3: CASSRQGTTGYTF. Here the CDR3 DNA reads TGTGCCAGTAGTCGGCAGGGAACCACTGGCTACACCTTC.

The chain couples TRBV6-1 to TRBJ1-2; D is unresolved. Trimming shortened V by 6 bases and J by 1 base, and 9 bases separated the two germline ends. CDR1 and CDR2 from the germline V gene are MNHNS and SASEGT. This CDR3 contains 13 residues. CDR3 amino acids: CASSPTDNYGYTF. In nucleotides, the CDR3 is TGTGCCAGCAGCCCAACAGATAACTATGGCTACACCTTC.

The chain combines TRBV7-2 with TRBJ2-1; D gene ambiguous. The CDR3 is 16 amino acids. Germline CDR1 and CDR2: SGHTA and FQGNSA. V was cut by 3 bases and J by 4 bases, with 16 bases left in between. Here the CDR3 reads CASSLRDTRKYNEQFF. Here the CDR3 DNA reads TGTGCCAGCAGCTTGCGAGACACCAGAAAGTACAATGAGCAGTTCTTC.

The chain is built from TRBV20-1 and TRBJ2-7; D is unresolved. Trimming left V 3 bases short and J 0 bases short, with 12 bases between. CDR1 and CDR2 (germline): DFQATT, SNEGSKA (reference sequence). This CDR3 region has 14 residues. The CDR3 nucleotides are TGCAGTGCTAGTATAAAGGCCGGCTCCTACGAGCAGTACTTC. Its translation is CSASIKAGSYEQYF.

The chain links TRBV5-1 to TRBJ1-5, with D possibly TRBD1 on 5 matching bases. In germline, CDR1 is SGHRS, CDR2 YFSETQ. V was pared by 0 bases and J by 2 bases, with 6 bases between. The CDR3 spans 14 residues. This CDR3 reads CASSLEGGNQPQHF. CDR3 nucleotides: TGCGCCAGCAGCTTGGAAGGGGGCAATCAGCCCCAGCATTTT. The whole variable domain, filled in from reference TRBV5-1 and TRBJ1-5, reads KAGVTQTPRYLIKTRGQQVTLSCSPISGHRSVSWYQQTPGQGLQFLFEYFSETQRNKGNFPGRFSGRQFSNSRSEMNVSTLELGDSALYLCASSLEGGNQPQHFGDGTRLSIL.

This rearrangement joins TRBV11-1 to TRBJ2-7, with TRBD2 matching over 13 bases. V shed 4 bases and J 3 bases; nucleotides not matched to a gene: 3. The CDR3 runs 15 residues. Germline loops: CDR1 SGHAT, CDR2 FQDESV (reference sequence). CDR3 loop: CASSWTSGRLYEQYF. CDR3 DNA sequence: TGTGCCAGCAGCTGGACTAGCGGGAGACTCTACGAGCAGTACTTC. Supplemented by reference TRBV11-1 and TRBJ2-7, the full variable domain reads EAEVAQSPRYKITEKSQAVAFWCDPISGHATLYWYRQILGQGPELLVQFQDESVVDDSQLPKDRFSAERLKGVDSTLKIQPAELGDSAMYLCASSWTSGRLYEQYFGPGTRLTVT.

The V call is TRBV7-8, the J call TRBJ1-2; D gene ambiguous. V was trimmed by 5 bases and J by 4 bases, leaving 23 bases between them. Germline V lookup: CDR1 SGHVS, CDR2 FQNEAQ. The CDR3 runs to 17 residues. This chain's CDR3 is CASSQLGSGFNVYGYTF. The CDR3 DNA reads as TGTGCCAGCAGCCAACTCGGCTCGGGGTTCAACGTCTATGGCTACACCTTC.

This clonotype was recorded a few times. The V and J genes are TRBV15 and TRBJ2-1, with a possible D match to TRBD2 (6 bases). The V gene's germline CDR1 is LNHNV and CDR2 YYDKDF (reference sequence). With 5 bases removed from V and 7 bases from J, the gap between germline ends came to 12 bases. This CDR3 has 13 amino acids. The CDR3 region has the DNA TGTGCCACCAGCCAGCGGGTGAGGAATGAGCAGTTCTTC. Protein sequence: CATSQRVRNEQFF.

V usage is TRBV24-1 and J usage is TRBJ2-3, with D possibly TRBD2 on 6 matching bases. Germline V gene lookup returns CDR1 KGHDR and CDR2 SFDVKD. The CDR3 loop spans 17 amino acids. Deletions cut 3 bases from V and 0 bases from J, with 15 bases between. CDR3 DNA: TGTGCCACCAGTGATAGCACAGGAGGGATTAGCACAGATACGCAGTATTTT. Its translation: CATSDSTGGISTDTQYF.

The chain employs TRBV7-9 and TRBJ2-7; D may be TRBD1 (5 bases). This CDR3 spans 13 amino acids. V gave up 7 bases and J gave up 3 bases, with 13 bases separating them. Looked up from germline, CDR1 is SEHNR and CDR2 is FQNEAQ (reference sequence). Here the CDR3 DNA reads TGTGCCAGCACCAGAAGGGGCAGCTACGAGCAGTACTTC. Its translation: CASTRRGSYEQYF.

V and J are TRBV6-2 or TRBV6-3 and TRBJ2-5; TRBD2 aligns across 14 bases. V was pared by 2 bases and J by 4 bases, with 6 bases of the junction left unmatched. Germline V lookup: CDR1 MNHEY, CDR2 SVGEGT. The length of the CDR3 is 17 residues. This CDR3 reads CASSYPGLAGGLETQYF. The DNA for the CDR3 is TGTGCCAGCAGTTACCCCGGACTAGCGGGGGGATTAGAGACCCAGTACTTC.

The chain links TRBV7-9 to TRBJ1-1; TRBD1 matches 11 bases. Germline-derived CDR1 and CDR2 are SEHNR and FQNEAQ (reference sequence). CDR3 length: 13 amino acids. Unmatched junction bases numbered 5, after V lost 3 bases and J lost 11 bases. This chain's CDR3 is CASSLDRGLEAFF. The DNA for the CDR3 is TGTGCCAGCAGCTTGGACAGGGGGCTAGAGGCTTTCTTT.

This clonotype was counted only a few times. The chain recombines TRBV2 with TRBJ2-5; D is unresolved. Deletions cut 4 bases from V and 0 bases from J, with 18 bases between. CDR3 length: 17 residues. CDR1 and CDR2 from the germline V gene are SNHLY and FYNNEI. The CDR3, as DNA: TGTGCCAGCAGTGCCTTCGCTAACGCGATAAACCAAGAGACCCAGTACTTC. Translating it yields CASSAFANAINQETQYF. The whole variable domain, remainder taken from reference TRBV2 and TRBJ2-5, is EPEVTQTPSHQVTQMGQEVILRCVPISNHLYFYWYRQILGQKVEFLVSFYNNEISEKSEIFDDQFSVERPDGSNFTLKIRSTKLEDSAMYFCASSAFANAINQETQYFGPGTRLLVL.

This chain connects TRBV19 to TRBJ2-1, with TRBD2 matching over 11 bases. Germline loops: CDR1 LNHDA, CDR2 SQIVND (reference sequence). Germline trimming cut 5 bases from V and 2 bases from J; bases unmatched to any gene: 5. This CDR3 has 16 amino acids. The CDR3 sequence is CASSAISGGAYNEQFF. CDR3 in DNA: TGTGCCAGTAGTGCCATTAGCGGGGGGGCCTACAATGAGCAGTTCTTC.

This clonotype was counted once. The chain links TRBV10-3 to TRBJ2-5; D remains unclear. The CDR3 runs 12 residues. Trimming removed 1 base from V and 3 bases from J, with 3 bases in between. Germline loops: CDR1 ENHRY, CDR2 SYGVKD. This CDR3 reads CAISEFEETQYF. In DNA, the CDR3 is TGTGCCATCAGTGAGTTTGAAGAGACCCAGTACTTC.

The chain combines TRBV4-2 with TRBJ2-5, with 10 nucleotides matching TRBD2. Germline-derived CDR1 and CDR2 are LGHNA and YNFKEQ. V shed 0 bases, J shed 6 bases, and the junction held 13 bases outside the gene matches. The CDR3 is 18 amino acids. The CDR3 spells CASSQDRRGSGGSQTQYF. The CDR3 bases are TGTGCCAGCAGCCAAGATCGGAGGGGTAGCGGGGGGTCCCAGACCCAGTACTTC.

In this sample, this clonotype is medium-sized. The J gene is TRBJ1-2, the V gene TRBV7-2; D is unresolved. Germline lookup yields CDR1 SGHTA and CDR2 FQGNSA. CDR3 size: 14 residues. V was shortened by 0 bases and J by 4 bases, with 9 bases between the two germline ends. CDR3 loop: CASSLATIPYGYTF. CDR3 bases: TGTGCCAGCAGCTTAGCGACAATCCCCTATGGCTACACCTTC.

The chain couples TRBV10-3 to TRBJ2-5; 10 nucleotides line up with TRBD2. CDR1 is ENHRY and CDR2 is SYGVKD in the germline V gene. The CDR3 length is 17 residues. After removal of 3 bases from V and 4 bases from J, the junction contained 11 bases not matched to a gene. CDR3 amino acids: CAISESASGRSRETQYF. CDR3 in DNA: TGTGCCATCAGTGAATCGGCTAGCGGGAGATCTAGAGAGACCCAGTACTTC.

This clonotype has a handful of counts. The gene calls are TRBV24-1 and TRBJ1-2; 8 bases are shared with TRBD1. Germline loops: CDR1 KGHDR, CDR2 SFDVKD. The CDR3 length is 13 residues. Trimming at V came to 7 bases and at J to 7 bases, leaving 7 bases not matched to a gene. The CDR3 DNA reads TGTGCCACCAGCCTTACAGGGGGTGGTGGCTACACCTTC. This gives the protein CATSLTGGGGYTF.

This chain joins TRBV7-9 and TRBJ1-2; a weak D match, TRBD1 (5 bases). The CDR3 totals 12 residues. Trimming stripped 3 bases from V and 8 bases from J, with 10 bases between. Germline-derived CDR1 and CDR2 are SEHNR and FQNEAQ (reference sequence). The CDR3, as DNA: TGTGCCAGCAGCTTTCCTCAGGGCGGCTACACCTTC. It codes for CASSFPQGGYTF.

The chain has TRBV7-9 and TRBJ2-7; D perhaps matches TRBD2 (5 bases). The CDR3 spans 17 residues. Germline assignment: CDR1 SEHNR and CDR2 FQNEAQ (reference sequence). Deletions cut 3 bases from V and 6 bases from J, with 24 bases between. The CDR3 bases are TGTGCCAGCAGCTTTGGAGGCGGGTGGGAACCCTACGTCGAGCAGTACTTC. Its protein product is CASSFGGGWEPYVEQYF.

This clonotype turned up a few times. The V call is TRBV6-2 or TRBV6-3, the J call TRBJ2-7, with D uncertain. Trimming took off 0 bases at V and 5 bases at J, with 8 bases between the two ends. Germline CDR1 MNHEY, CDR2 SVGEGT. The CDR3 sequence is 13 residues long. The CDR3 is CASSYSVLHEQYF. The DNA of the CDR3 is TGTGCCAGCAGTTACTCCGTCCTCCACGAGCAGTACTTC.

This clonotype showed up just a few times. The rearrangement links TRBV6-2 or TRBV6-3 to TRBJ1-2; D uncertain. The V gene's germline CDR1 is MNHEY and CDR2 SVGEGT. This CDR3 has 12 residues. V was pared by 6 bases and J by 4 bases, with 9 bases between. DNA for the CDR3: TGTGCCAGCAGGCCCGGGAGCTATGGCTACACCTTC. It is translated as CASRPGSYGYTF.

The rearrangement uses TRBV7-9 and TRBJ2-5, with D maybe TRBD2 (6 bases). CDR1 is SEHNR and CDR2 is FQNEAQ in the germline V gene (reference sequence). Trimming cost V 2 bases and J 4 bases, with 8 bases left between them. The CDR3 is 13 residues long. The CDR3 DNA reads TGTGCCAGCAGCTTACTAGCGTCAGAGACCCAGTACTTC. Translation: CASSLLASETQYF. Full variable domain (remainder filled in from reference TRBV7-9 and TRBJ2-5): DTGVSQNPRHKITKRGQNVTFRCDPISEHNRLYWYRQTLGQGPEFLTYFQNEAQLEKSRLLSDRFSAERPKGSFSTLEIQRTEQGDSAMYLCASSLLASETQYFGPGTRLLVL.

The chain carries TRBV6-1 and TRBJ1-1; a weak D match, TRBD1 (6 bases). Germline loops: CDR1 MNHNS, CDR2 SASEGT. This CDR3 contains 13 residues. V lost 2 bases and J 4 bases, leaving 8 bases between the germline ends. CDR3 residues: CASSETGFTEAFF. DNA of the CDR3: TGTGCCAGCAGTGAAACAGGGTTCACTGAAGCTTTCTTT.

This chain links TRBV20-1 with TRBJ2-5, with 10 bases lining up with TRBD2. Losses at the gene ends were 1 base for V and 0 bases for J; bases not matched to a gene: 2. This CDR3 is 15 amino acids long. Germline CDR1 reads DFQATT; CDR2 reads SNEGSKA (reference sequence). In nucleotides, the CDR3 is TGCAGTGCTAGAGTCCTAGCGGGGGACCAAGAGACCCAGTACTTC. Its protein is CSARVLAGDQETQYF.

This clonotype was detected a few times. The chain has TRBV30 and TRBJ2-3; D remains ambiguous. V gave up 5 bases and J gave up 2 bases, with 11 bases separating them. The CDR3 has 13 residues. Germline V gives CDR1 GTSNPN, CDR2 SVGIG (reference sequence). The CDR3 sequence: CAWGRRSTDTQYF. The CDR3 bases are TGTGCCTGGGGGCGTCGGTCCACAGATACGCAGTATTTT.

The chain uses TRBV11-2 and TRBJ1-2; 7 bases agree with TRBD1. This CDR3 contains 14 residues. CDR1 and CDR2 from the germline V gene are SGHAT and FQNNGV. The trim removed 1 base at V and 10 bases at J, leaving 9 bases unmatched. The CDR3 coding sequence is TGTGCCAGCAGCTTAGCCCGGACAGGTCGTGTCTACACCTTC. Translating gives CASSLARTGRVYTF.